A selection of T cell receptor beta chains follows, all from one sample in a study of cytomegalovirus exposure and HLA in healthy donors. Profiled with immunoSEQ multiplex PCR; TCRdb holds only in-frame clones, not every one. This listing includes some 140,000 clones. The sequencing input was PBMCs. The receptor set was obtained from a woman aged 40 to 49 in good health and CMV-seronegative. Both conserved end residues are part of each CDR3. A D gene is named only where the DNA matches it firmly.

d_gene	j_gene	v_gene	CDR3nt	CDR3aa
-	TRBJ1-3	TRBV10-3	TGTGCCATCAGTGATACTGCCAGGCCTGGAAACACCATATATTTT	CAISDTARPGNTIYF
-	TRBJ1-1	TRBV4-3	TGCGCCAGCAGCCAAGAGGGGGGGGCTAATGAAGCTTTCTTT	CASSQEGGANEAFF
TRBD1	TRBJ1-4	TRBV4-3	TGCGCCAGCAGCCAAGATTGGACAGGGTACAATGAAAAACTGTTTTTT	CASSQDWTGYNEKLFF
-	TRBJ1-4	TRBV7-2	TGTGCCAGCAGCCTTGACCACACCAGGGAAAAACTGTTTTTT	CASSLDHTREKLFF
-	TRBJ2-2	TRBV4-3	TGCGCCAGCAGCCAAGACGGGGGAGCGGGCACCGGGGAGCTGTTTTTT	CASSQDGGAGTGELFF
-	TRBJ1-1	TRBV7-9	TGTGCCAGCAGGTACCACGGGAACACTGAAGCTTTCTTT	CASRYHGNTEAFF
-	TRBJ1-2	TRBV9	TGTGCCAGCAGCACCCACAGCGGCGGCTACACCTTC	CASSTHSGGYTF
TRBD2	TRBJ2-2	TRBV7-2	TGTGCCAGCAGCTCTTATAGTAGCGGGGGGGTCGGGGAGCTGTTTTTT	CASSSYSSGGVGELFF
-	TRBJ2-1	TRBV5-1	TGCGCCAGCAGCTTTGTAGGGAGCTCCTACAATGAGCAGTTCTTC	CASSFVGSSYNEQFF
-	TRBJ1-4	TRBV15	TGTGCCACCAGCAGGGGGAGACCTCCCAACCAGGATGAAAAACTGTTTTTT	CATSRGRPPNQDEKLFF
TRBD1	TRBJ1-2	TRBV6-6	TGTGCCAGCAGTCGGACAGGGACGACGTCCTATGGCTACACCTTC	CASSRTGTTSYGYTF
-	TRBJ2-1	TRBV14	TGTGCCAGCAGCCGCGGGACTTACTCCTACAATGAGCAGTTCTTC	CASSRGTYSYNEQFF
-	TRBJ2-3	TRBV6-4	TGTGCCAGCAGTGACGGAGGACTACAAACGCAGTATTTT	CASSDGGLQTQYF
-	TRBJ2-3	TRBV2	TGTGCCAGCAGCGAAATCAGGGCAGAAACAGATACGCAGTATTTT	CASSEIRAETDTQYF
-	TRBJ2-6	TRBV9	TGTGCCAGCACCCACAACGCCGGGTTTCGAGCCAACGTCCTGACTTTC	CASTHNAGFRANVLTF
TRBD1	TRBJ1-1	TRBV4-1	TGCGCCAGCAGCCAAGATGTGGGGGCAGGGGGTAGTACTGAAGCTTTCTTT	CASSQDVGAGGSTEAFF
TRBD1	TRBJ1-2	TRBV7-9	TGTGCCAGCAGCTTGGGACAGGGGAAAACGGACTACACCTTC	CASSLGQGKTDYTF
-	TRBJ1-4	TRBV6-1	TGTGCCAGCAGTGATGGAGCGACTAATGAAAAACTGTTTTTT	CASSDGATNEKLFF
TRBD2	TRBJ2-2	TRBV19	TGTGCCAGTACCGGGACTAGCGGGAACGGGGAGCTGTTTTTT	CASTGTSGNGELFF
TRBD1	TRBJ1-6	TRBV19	TGTGCCAGCACCTCGACAGGGATGTATTCACCCCTCCACTTT	CASTSTGMYSPLHF
TRBD1	TRBJ1-6	TRBV5-6	TGTGCCAGCAGTTCGACAGGGCTCAATTCACCCCTCCACTTT	CASSSTGLNSPLHF
-	TRBJ1-3	TRBV15	TGTGCCACCAGCGCTACGAGGGCCGGAAACACCATATATTTT	CATSATRAGNTIYF
TRBD1	TRBJ1-2	TRBV4-3	TGCGCCAGCAGCCAAGGATTAACAGGGGGGTTTAGCTACACCTTC	CASSQGLTGGFSYTF
TRBD2	TRBJ2-3	TRBV27	TGTGCCAGCAGTTTAGCGAGCGGGGGGGCCACAGATACGCAGTATTTT	CASSLASGGATDTQYF
-	TRBJ2-6	TRBV7-9	TGTGCCAGCAGCCCAGGGGCTGGGGCCAACGTCCTGACTTTC	CASSPGAGANVLTF
-	TRBJ2-3	TRBV2	TGTGCCAGCACAGATCGCACAGATACGCAGTATTTT	CASTDRTDTQYF
TRBD1	TRBJ1-3	TRBV7-3	TGTGCCAGCAGCTTAAATCCCCAGGGGGCAGGAGGAAACACCATATATTTT	CASSLNPQGAGGNTIYF
TRBD1	TRBJ1-1	TRBV19	TGTGCCAGTAGTATCCGGGACAGGGATTGGGGAATGAACACTGAAGCTTTCTTT	CASSIRDRDWGMNTEAFF
TRBD2	TRBJ2-2	TRBV7-3	TGTGCCAGCAGCTTAAAAGCGGGGGCCGGCACCGGGGAGCTGTTTTTT	CASSLKAGAGTGELFF
TRBD1	TRBJ2-1	TRBV6-1	TGTGCCAGCAGATCCGGGACAGGGTCCTACAATGAGCAGTTCTTC	CASRSGTGSYNEQFF
-	TRBJ1-1	TRBV5-6	TGTGCCAGCAGCTTCGAACCCGGGAGAGTGGCTGAAGCTTTCTTT	CASSFEPGRVAEAFF
-	TRBJ1-3	TRBV5-4	TGTGCCAGCAGCGTGGGGGGGCGTAACACCATATATTTT	CASSVGGRNTIYF
-	TRBJ2-5	TRBV9	TGTGCCAGCAGCGTAGGGTCGGGGCAAGAGACCCAGTACTTC	CASSVGSGQETQYF
TRBD1	TRBJ1-2	TRBV28	TGTGCCACCGACAGGGTTCTCGGAAGCTATGGCTACACCTTC	CATDRVLGSYGYTF
TRBD1	TRBJ1-1	TRBV7-9	TGTGCCAGCAGACCACTAGCTCAGGGGGCCAACACTGAAGCTTTCTTT	CASRPLAQGANTEAFF
TRBD1	TRBJ1-3	TRBV5-6	TGTGCCAGCAGCTCCCCGACAGGGACTGGAAACACCATATATTTT	CASSSPTGTGNTIYF
-	TRBJ1-2	TRBV6-6	TGTGCCAGCACTCTACTTAACTATGGCTACACCTTC	CASTLLNYGYTF
-	TRBJ1-2	TRBV9	TGTGCCAGCAGCTTCAGTTATGGGGCGAGGGGGAACTATGGCTACACCTTC	CASSFSYGARGNYGYTF
TRBD2	TRBJ2-5	TRBV2	TGTGCCAGCAGCGGTTTCGGGACTAGTGAAGAGACCCAGTACTTC	CASSGFGTSEETQYF
-	TRBJ1-2	TRBV29-1	TGCAGCGGCTCGCTCGCGGGGGCTCACTATGGCTACACCTTC	CSGSLAGAHYGYTF
TRBD1	TRBJ1-5	TRBV7-2	TGTGCCAGCAGCCTGGGTTTAGGGGGCGATCAGCCCCAGCATTTT	CASSLGLGGDQPQHF
-	TRBJ1-4	TRBV28	TGTGCCAGCAGTTTAAGACAGACCAATAATGAAAAACTGTTTTTT	CASSLRQTNNEKLFF